The 6 T cell receptor beta chains below come from one sample, sequenced in a study of shared clonotypes between healthy human individuals (dated by TCRdb to 2018 to 2021). For the CD8 naive samples, CD45RO-negative cells were positively selected for CCR7, yielding a CD45RA+CCR7+ population from which TemRA cells were excluded. The protocol used for the library was the immunoSEQ multiplex PCR assay. Sourced from immuneACCESS, this table was stored by TCRdb with only in-frame sequences that have V and J called. A share of the clones is absent; for the studies checked, an unresolved V gene accounts for under half, and the remainder has no known explanation. Present in this sample are 2 million to 2.5 million clones, roughly 91% of which were seen just once. The ten top clones hold under 2% of the sample. The sample comprised naive CD8+ T cells from PBMCs. This sample's cell subset or site label indicates: CD45RA+CCR7+. These TCRs come from a man between 18 and 29 years old in good health. Some clones in this sample may be carry-over from other donors' samples.

The V gene is TRBV9, the J gene TRBJ2-3; TRBD2 matches 13 bases. V was pared by 3 bases and J by 6 bases, with 7 bases of the junction left unmatched. The CDR3 contains 16 residues. The germline CDR1 and CDR2 sequences are SGDLS and YYNGEE. CDR3 DNA: TGTGCCAGCAGCGCCACTAGCGGGAGGGCCAGTGATACGCAGTATTTT. It translates to CASSATSGRASDTQYF.

The rearrangement links TRBV27 to TRBJ2-7, with D unclear. Trimming took 2 bases from V and 1 from J, leaving 12 bases between them. CDR1 MNHEY and CDR2 SMNVEV come from the germline V gene (reference sequence). The CDR3 spans 15 residues. The CDR3 sequence: CASSLAGSLSYEQYF. CDR3 nucleotides: TGTGCCAGCAGTTTAGCAGGAAGCCTTTCCTACGAGCAGTACTTC.

The V and J genes are TRBV4-2 and TRBJ2-3; 7 nucleotides align to TRBD1. This CDR3 region has 18 residues. After removal of 4 bases from V and 2 bases from J, the junction contained 15 bases not matched to a gene. CDR1 and CDR2 from the germline V gene are LGHNA and YNFKEQ. The DNA for the CDR3 is TGTGCCAGCAGCCCTTTAGATACCGGGACAGCAAACACAGATACGCAGTATTTT. Its translation is CASSPLDTGTANTDTQYF.

This clone appeared once. This rearrangement joins TRBV7-9 to TRBJ2-5, with TRBD2 matching over 10 bases. CDR1 is SEHNR and CDR2 is FQNEAQ in the germline V gene (reference sequence). J lost 5 bases, V lost 3 bases, and 6 bases had no gene match. This CDR3 has 15 residues. The CDR3 is CASSFLAGEVETQYF. CDR3 coding DNA: TGTGCCAGCAGCTTCCTAGCGGGGGAGGTTGAGACCCAGTACTTC.

The chain carries TRBV7-9 and TRBJ2-3; D might be TRBD2 (5 bases). The CDR3 consists of 16 residues. V lost 5 bases, J lost 6 bases, and 21 bases lay in between. Germline CDR1 SEHNR, CDR2 FQNEAQ (reference sequence). CDR3 DNA sequence: TGTGCCAGCAGCCCGAACGTGGCTAGCACATTTGATACGCAGTATTTT. Translated, it gives CASSPNVASTFDTQYF.

The genes are TRBV10-1 and TRBJ1-2; 9 positions match TRBD1. V lost 5 bases and J lost 7; bases outside the gene matches: 14. Germline V CDR1 and CDR2: WNHNN, SYGVQD (reference sequence). The CDR3 has 16 residues. CDR3 residues: CASSPTGGGPEGGYTF. The CDR3 DNA is TGCGCCAGCAGTCCCACAGGGGGCGGTCCGGAGGGTGGCTACACCTTC.